This TCR beta chain was found in a study of OX40 agonist ivuxolimab in advanced cancers. From germline, CDR1 is MGHRA and CDR2 YSYEKL. This CDR3 is 17 amino acids long. Trimming cost V 1 base and J 0 bases, with 15 bases left between them. TCRdb's copy holds only in-frame clones and misses some; the assay was immunoSEQ multiplex PCR. The table includes 65,000 to 85,000 clones, roughly 86% detected once. The input for sequencing was CD4+ or CD8+ T cells sorted from blood, taken in a trial of the OX40 agonist ivuxolimab. The clonotype comes from an adult with an advanced solid tumor such as melanoma, head and neck, liver or kidney cancer. The chain carries TRBV4-1 and TRBJ1-1; no clear D. The CDR3 here is CASSQGPSMAMNTEAFF. CDR3 DNA: TGCGCCAGCAGCCAAGGACCGTCCATGGCCATGAACACTGAAGCTTTCTTT.